A single T cell receptor beta chain is shown here with its context. The antigen this receptor binds is unknown. Base-call qualities are not available, and no considerably larger clone is one nucleotide away. The data are from a study of a mutant IDH1 vaccine in newly diagnosed glioma (dated by TCRdb to about 2021). Regarding the complete study: Eight vaccinations were administered to patients in weeks 1, 3, 5, 7, 11, 15, 19 and 23, corresponding to visits V03 through V10. The approximately 32 treated patients were around 62% male and around 40% female, with a mean age of approximately 40 years. In the chemotherapy-containing groups, vaccination started alongside temozolomide cycles, whereas in patients who had radiotherapy alone it started 4-6 weeks after radiotherapy. Longitudinal TCRB deep sequencing was done for some 25 treated patients, wherever samples were available for exploratory analyses. Peripheral blood was collected at six visits: V03 (baseline), V05, V07, V10, V12 and V13. Before enrollment, patients had received standard therapy of radiotherapy alone, temozolomide alone, or radiochemotherapy with temozolomide; most received the combination. Overall study outcomes, separate from this receptor: PBMC samples for TCRB deep sequencing were selected based on availability. Pseudoprogression appeared unrelated to alterations in the top peripheral T cell clonotypes detected by TCRB sequencing. The authors noted that analyses of patient blood samples could not be reproduced because of sample limitations. Across multiple MHC alleles, vaccine-induced immune responses were seen in nearly 95% of patients.

Preparation of the library involved the immunoSEQ multiplex PCR assay. Rearranged TCR beta chain sequences were amplified with the hsTCRB Kit following the manufacturer's protocol. TCRB libraries were sequenced on an Illumina MiSeq. The original methods were these. The kit vendor's proprietary platform handled demultiplexing, trimming and gene mapping. TCRdb provides this immuneACCESS table in a form limited to in-frame rearrangements. Some clones are lacking; in checked studies, under half of them reflect an unresolved V gene, and why the rest are absent is not known. From that table come the V and J calls and clone size; the DNA was used to work out D and trimming. A total of approximately 50,000 clones appear in this sample, around 86% of them only once. Jointly, the top ten make up 1.3% to 1.5% of the sample. V and J lose 2 bases and 5 bases, and a span of 3 bases separates them. Including the terminal cysteine and phenylalanine, the CDR3 comprises 11 residues. The retained sequence is limited to the CDR3, 33 bases, with the frame set at the first base. The germline V gene specifies MNHEY as CDR1 and SVGAGI as CDR2.

Explained via the paper, the time point label denotes: week 23, last vaccination. Each vaccine dose, consisting of 300 ug of a 20-mer mutant IDH1 peptide in Montanide, was administered subcutaneously with topical imiquimod. Donors had newly diagnosed WHO grade 3 or 4 IDH1-mutant astrocytomas with loss of nuclear ATRX. The samples were drawn from NOA16, a multicentre, single-arm, open-label phase I trial in Germany that tested a mutant IDH1 peptide vaccine in humans for the first time. The DNeasy Blood and Tissue Kit was used to extract genomic DNA from EDTA blood for TCRB sequencing. The sequence was obtained from a man in his forties with glioma. This receptor chain uses TRBV6-5 and TRBJ2-5; the D gene identity is not certain. The sample in question was PBMCs, obtained from a glioma patient whose treatment included an IDH1 peptide vaccine. Here is the DNA: TGTGCCAGCAGTTACGCCGAGACCCAGTACTTC. This yields the protein CASSYAETQYF.